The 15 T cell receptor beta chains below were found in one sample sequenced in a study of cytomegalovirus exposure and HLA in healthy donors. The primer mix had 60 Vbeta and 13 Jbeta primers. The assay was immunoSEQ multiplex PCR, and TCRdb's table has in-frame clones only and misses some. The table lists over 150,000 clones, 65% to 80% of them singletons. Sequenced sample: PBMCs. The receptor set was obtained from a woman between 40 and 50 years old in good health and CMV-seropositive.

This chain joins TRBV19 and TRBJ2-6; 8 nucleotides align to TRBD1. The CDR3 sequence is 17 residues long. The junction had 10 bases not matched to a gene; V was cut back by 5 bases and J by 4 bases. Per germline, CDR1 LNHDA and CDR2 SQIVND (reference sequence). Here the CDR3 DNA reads TGTGCCAGTAGTGCTCAAATGACAGGGGCAGGGGCCAACGTCCTGACTTTC. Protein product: CASSAQMTGAGANVLTF. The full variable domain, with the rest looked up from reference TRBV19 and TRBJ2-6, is DGGITQSPKYLFRKEGQNVTLSCEQNLNHDAMYWYRQDPGQGLRLIYYSQIVNDFQKGDIAEGYSVSREKKESFPLTVTSAQKNPTAFYLCASSAQMTGAGANVLTFGAGSRLTVL.

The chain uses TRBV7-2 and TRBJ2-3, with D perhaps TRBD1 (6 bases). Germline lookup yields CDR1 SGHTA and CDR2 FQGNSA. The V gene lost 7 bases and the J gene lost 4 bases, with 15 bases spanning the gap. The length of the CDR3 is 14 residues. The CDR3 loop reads CASTYRVPADTQYF. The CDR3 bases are TGTGCCAGCACCTACAGGGTACCAGCAGATACGCAGTATTTT.

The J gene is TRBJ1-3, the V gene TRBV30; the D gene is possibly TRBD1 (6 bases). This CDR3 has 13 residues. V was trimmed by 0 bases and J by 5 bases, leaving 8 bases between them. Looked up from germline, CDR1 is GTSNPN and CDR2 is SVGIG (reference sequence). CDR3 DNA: TGTGCCTGGAGTGTGGACAGCCGAAACACCATATATTTT. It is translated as CAWSVDSRNTIYF.

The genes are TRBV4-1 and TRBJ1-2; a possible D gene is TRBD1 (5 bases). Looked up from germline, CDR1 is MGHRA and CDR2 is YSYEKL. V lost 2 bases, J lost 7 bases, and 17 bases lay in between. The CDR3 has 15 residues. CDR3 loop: CASSQPTTGTSGYTF. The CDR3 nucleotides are TGCGCCAGCAGCCAACCAACCACAGGCACCTCTGGCTACACCTTC.

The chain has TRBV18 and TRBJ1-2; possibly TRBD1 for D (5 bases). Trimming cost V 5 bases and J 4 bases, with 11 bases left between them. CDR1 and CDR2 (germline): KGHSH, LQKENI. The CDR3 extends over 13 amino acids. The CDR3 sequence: CASSLDSLYGYTF. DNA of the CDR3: TGTGCCAGCTCATTAGACAGCCTCTATGGCTACACCTTC. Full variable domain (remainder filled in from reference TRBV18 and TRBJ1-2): NAGVMQNPRHLVRRRGQEARLRCSPMKGHSHVYWYRQLPEEGLKFMVYLQKENIIDESGMPKERFSAEFPKEGPSILRIQQVVRGDSAAYFCASSLDSLYGYTFGSGTRLTVV.

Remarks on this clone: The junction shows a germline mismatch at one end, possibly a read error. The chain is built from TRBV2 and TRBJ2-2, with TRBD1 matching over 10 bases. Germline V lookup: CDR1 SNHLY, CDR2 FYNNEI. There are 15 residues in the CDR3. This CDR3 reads CASNRQGANTGELFF. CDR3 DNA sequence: TGTGCCAGCAATAGACAGGGGGCTAACACCGGGGAGCTATTTTTT. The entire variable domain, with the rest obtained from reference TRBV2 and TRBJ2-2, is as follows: EPEVTQTPSHQVTQMGQEVILRCVPISNHLYFYWYRQILGQKVEFLVSFYNNEISEKSEIFDDQFSVERPDGSNFTLKIRSTKLEDSAMYFCASNRQGANTGELFFGEGSRLTVL.

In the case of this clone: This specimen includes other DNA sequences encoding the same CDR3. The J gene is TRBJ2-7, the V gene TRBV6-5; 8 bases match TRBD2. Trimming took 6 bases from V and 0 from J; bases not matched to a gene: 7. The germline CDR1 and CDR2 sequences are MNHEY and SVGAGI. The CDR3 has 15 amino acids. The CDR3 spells CASSLLAVGSYEQYF. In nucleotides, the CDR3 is TGTGCCAGCAGCTTACTAGCGGTGGGCTCCTACGAGCAGTACTTC.

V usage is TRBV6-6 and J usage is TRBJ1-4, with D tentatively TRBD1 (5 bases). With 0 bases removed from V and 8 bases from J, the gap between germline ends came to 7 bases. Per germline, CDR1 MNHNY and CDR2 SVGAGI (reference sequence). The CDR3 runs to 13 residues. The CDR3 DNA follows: TGTGCCAGCAGTTACTCGGAGGGGGAAAAACTGTTTTTT. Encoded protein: CASSYSEGEKLFF.

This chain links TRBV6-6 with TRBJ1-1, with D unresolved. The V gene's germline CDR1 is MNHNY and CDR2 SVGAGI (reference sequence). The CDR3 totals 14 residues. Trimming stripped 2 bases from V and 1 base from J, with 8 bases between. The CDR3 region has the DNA TGTGCCAGCAGTTACCCTACAGCGAACACTGAAGCTTTCTTT. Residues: CASSYPTANTEAFF.

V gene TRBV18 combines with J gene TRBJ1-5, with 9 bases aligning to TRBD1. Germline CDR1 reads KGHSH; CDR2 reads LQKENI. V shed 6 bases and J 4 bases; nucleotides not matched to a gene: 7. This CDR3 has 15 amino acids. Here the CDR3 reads CASSRGQGLNQPQHF. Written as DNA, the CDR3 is TGTGCCAGCTCGCGGGGACAGGGCCTAAATCAGCCCCAGCATTTT.

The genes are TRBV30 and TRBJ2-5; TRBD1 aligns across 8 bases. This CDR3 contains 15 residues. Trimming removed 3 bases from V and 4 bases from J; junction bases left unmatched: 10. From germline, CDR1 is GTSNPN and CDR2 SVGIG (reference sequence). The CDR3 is CAWSWSQGAGETQYF. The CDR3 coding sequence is TGTGCCTGGAGCTGGTCCCAGGGGGCAGGAGAGACCCAGTACTTC.

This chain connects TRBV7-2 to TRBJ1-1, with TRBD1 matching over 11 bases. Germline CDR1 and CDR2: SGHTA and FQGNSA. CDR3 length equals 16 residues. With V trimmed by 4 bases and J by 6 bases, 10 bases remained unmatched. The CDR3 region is CASSSGQGAGYAEAFF. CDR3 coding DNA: TGTGCCAGCAGCTCCGGACAGGGGGCCGGGTACGCTGAAGCTTTCTTT. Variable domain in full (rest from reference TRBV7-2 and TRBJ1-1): GAGVSQSPSNKVTEKGKDVELRCDPISGHTALYWYRQSLGQGLEFLIYFQGNSAPDKSGLPSDRFSAERTGGSVSTLTIQRTQQEDSAVYLCASSSGQGAGYAEAFFGQGTRLTVV.

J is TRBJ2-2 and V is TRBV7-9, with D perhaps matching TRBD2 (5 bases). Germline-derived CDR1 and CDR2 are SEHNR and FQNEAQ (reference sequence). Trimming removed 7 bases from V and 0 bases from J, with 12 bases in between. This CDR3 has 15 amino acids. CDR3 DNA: TGTGCCAGCACCCTACGAGGGCCGAACACCGGGGAGCTGTTTTTT. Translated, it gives CASTLRGPNTGELFF.

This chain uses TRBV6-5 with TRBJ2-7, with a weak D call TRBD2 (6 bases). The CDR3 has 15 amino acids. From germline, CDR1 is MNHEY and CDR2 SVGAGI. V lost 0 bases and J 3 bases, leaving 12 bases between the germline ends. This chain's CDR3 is CASSYSSGSDYEQYF. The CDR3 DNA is TGTGCCAGCAGTTACTCTTCCGGGAGCGACTACGAGCAGTACTTC.

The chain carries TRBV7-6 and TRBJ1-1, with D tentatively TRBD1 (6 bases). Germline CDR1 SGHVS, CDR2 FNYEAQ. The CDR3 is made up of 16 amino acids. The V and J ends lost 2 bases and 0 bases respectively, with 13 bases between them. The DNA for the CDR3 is TGTGCCAGCAGCTTAATCCCAGGGGAAATGAACACTGAAGCTTTCTTT. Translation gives CASSLIPGEMNTEAFF.